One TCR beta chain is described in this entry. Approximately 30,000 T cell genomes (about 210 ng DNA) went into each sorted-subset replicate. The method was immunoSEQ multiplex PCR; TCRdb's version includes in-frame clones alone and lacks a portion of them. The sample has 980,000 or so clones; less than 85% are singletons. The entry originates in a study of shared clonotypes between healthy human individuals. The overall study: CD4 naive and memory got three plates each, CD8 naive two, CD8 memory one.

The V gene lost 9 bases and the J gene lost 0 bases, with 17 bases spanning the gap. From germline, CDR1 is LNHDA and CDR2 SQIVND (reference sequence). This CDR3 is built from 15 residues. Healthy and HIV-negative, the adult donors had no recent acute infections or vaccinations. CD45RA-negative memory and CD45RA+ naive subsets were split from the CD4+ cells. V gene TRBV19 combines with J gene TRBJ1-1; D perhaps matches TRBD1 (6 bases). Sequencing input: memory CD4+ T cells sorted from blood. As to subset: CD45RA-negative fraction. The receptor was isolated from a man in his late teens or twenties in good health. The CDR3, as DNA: TGTGCCAGCGACATAGGTGACAGGCTGAACACTGAAGCTTTCTTT. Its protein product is CASDIGDRLNTEAFF.